The clone carrying this T cell receptor beta chain showed up just a few times. Its antigen is unidentified. The data belong to a study of cytomegalovirus exposure and HLA in healthy donors. Study findings and constraints: There were some public TCRs occurring in many donors, but most TCR sequences were rare. Accurate HLA-A and HLA-B prediction from TCR beta sequences was reported for most subjects. A later analysis reportedly found fewer N-insertions in an Asian-associated ancestry cluster than the approximately 670-donor mean. A later analysis linked 15,000 to 20,000 TCR beta sequences to HLA alleles at 0.05 false discovery rate.

J was trimmed by 1 base and V by 6 bases; bases with no gene match: 13. The CDR3 sequence is 18 residues long. Per the germline V gene, CDR1 is MDHEN and CDR2 is SYDVKM. With 60 Vbeta and 13 Jbeta primers, the PCR was carried out. Using immunoSEQ multiplex PCR, the repertoire was profiled, and TCRdb retains in-frame clones only, with some absent. The table records some 150,000 clones, approximately 81% of them present only once. The rearrangement uses TRBV28 and TRBJ2-3, with TRBD2 identical over 10 bases. Sample: PBMCs. The sequence was obtained from a woman aged 45-60 years in good health and CMV-seronegative. This CDR3 is CASSSGTSVLHRTDTQYF. The CDR3 nucleotides are TGTGCCAGCAGCTCCGGGACTAGCGTTCTTCACCGCACAGATACGCAGTATTTT. The full variable domain, its missing parts supplied by reference TRBV28 and TRBJ2-3, is DVKVTQSSRYLVKRTGEKVFLECVQDMDHENMFWYRQDPGLGLRLIYFSYDVKMKEKGDIPEGYSVSREKKERFSLILESASTNQTSMYLCASSSGTSVLHRTDTQYFGPGTRLTVL.